The 31 T cell receptor beta chains below come from one sample, sequenced in a study of T-cell memory formation after mild COVID-19. TCRdb redid the calling of the 5' RACE reads with MiXCR, one entry per CDR3 protein. In the table there are about 290,000 distinct CDR3 sequences, approximately 15% of which are singletons. The specimen was PBMCs or a T cell subset sorted from them (not recorded which). Receptors originate from a man between 18 and 29 years old who had mild COVID-19 (a few samples of this study predate the infection). Cell type and time point are not known.

The rearrangement joins TRBV20-1 to TRBJ2-1; 8 nucleotides match TRBD2. Germline-derived CDR1 and CDR2 are DFQATT and SNEGSKA (reference sequence). CDR3 length equals 13 residues. V shed 2 bases and J 4 bases; nucleotides not matched to a gene: 1. The CDR3 region has the DNA TGCAGTGCTAGAAAGCGGGGGTACAATGAGCAGTTCTTC. Its protein product is CSARKRGYNEQFF.

On this clonotype itself: Mismatch with germline at one junction end may stem from a read error. J is TRBJ1-1 and V is TRBV11-2, with no clear D. Germline CDR1 is SGHAT and CDR2 is FQNNGV. The CDR3 runs to 15 residues. The CDR3 is CASILESGGGAEAFF. In nucleotides, the CDR3 is TGTGCCAGCATCTTAGAATCAGGTGGCGGGGCTGAAGCTTTCTTT.

This clonotype was seen a handful of times. The chain links TRBV10-3 to TRBJ1-2; D gene uncertain. Trimming pared 0 bases from V and 5 bases from J, leaving 7 bases between. CDR1 is ENHRY, CDR2 SYGVKD, per germline. This CDR3 has 13 residues. CDR3 in DNA: TGTGCCATCAGTGAGTCGGAGGGATATGGCTACACCTTC. Protein product: CAISESEGYGYTF.

The chain uses TRBV11-2 and TRBJ1-2, with a tentative D call TRBD1 (6 bases). CDR3 length: 14 residues. The germline V and J ends were trimmed by 5 bases and 4 bases, with 14 bases remaining between them. CDR1 and CDR2 (germline): SGHAT, FQNNGV. The CDR3 reads CASSHRETSYGYTF. In DNA form, the CDR3 reads TGTGCCAGCAGCCACAGGGAAACAAGCTATGGCTACACCTTC.

This clonotype was found a few times. V is TRBV20-1 and J is TRBJ2-5, with a tentative D call TRBD1 (7 bases). The CDR3 has 14 amino acids. The ends were cut back, 3 bases at V and 5 bases at J, with 16 bases in the middle. The V gene's germline CDR1 is DFQATT and CDR2 SNEGSKA (reference sequence). In DNA form, the CDR3 reads TGCAGTGCTAGGAGGAGGGGGCATGGGGAGACCCAGTACTTC. Translation gives CSARRRGHGETQYF.

This clonotype was seen more than once but under ten times. J is TRBJ1-5 and V is TRBV7-2; TRBD1 matches at 7 bases. Looked up from germline, CDR1 is SGHTA and CDR2 is FQGNSA. The ends lost 2 bases at V and 4 bases at J; junction bases unmatched: 2. The CDR3 length is 14 residues. This CDR3 reads CASSLQGENQPQHF. CDR3 DNA: TGTGCCAGCAGCTTACAGGGGGAAAATCAGCCCCAGCATTTT.

This clonotype turned up a few times. This sequence joins TRBV5-1 and TRBJ2-7; D remains unclear. This CDR3 has 13 amino acids. Germline CDR1 reads SGHRS; CDR2 reads YFSETQ. V was clipped by 1 base and J by 7 bases, with 12 bases between them. The CDR3 spells CASSLTSFGEQYF. The CDR3 DNA is TGCGCCAGCAGCTTGACGTCTTTTGGGGAGCAGTACTTC.

This clonotype was detected ten times or more. This chain joins TRBV20-1 and TRBJ2-1, with TRBD1 as a possible D gene (5 bases). Trimming left V 4 bases short and J 6 bases short, with 16 bases between. Per the germline V gene, CDR1 is DFQATT and CDR2 is SNEGSKA (reference sequence). CDR3 length equals 14 residues. The CDR3 DNA reads as TGCAGTGCTACCCCATCCGGCAGGGTCAATGAGCAGTTCTTC. Encoded protein: CSATPSGRVNEQFF.

The gene calls are TRBV12-3 or TRBV12-4 and TRBJ2-7, with TRBD1 matching 8 bases. The V and J ends lost 4 bases and 4 bases, in that order; junction bases with no gene match: 3. The CDR3 length is 13 residues. The CDR3 region is CASSSWTGYEQYF. The DNA of the CDR3 is TGTGCCAGCAGTTCCTGGACAGGGTACGAGCAGTACTTC.

This clonotype was counted only a few times. The V and J genes are TRBV6-2 or TRBV6-3 and TRBJ2-7; 7 bases fit TRBD2. The V gene's germline CDR1 is MNHEY and CDR2 SVGEGT. V lost 2 bases to trimming and J lost 3 bases; unmatched junction nucleotides: 7. CDR3 length: 15 amino acids. CDR3 coding DNA: TGTGCCAGCAGTTACCCGGCAGCGGGGAACTACGAGCAGTACGTC. Translation: CASSYPAAGNYEQYV.

This clonotype was found many times. V usage is TRBV7-9 and J usage is TRBJ2-5; no reliable D call. The length of the CDR3 is 13 residues. The V gene lost 5 bases and the J gene lost 4 bases, with 11 bases spanning the gap. The germline gives CDR1 SEHNR, CDR2 FQNEAQ (reference sequence). The CDR3 reads CASSPEATETQYF. Written as DNA, the CDR3 is TGTGCCAGCAGCCCCGAGGCTACAGAGACCCAGTACTTC.

This clonotype has only a few counts. CDR3 sequence: CASSQTGIYGYTF. The CDR3 DNA sequence: TGCGCCAGCAGCCAAACCGGTATATATGGCTACACCTTC. V is TRBV4-1 and J is TRBJ1-2; no clear D. CDR3 length: 13 amino acids. The V gene lost 2 bases and the J gene lost 5 bases, with 9 bases spanning the gap. Germline CDR1 MGHRA, CDR2 YSYEKL.

This clonotype was seen a few times. J is TRBJ2-3 and V is TRBV2; D might be TRBD2 (6 bases). Germline V lookup: CDR1 SNHLY, CDR2 FYNNEI. Trimming took 8 bases from V and 6 from J, leaving 21 bases between them. There are 15 residues in the CDR3. Here the CDR3 reads CASSIAALSGDTQYF. CDR3 DNA: TGTGCCAGCTCGATAGCGGCCCTCAGCGGCGATACGCAGTATTTT.

This clonotype was observed a handful of times. The chain combines TRBV24-1 with TRBJ2-1; D call uncertain. The CDR3 length is 13 residues. Germline CDR1 and CDR2: KGHDR and SFDVKD. Between the trimmed V and J ends, which lost 2 bases and 8 bases, there was a span of 9 bases. CDR3 amino acids: CATSDSDLYEQFF. In nucleotides, the CDR3 is TGTGCCACCAGTGATTCCGATCTTTATGAGCAGTTCTTC.

This clonotype was seen only a few times. The chain couples TRBV11-2 to TRBJ1-2, with D unresolved. Germline V gene data show CDR1 as SGHAT and CDR2 as FQNNGV. Trimming took off 5 bases at V and 3 bases at J, with 10 bases between the two ends. The CDR3 extends over 13 amino acids. The CDR3 DNA is TGTGCCAGCAGCCGATACGGCTACTATGGCTACACCTTC. Translation: CASSRYGYYGYTF.

This clonotype has more than one count but fewer than ten. The chain combines TRBV7-3 with TRBJ2-5; D assignment may be TRBD1 or TRBD2 (5 bases each). The V gene lost 5 bases and the J gene lost 5 bases, with 18 bases spanning the gap. Germline V gene sequence: CDR1 SGHTA, CDR2 FQGTGA. CDR3 size: 15 residues. The CDR3 region has the DNA TGTGCCAGCAGCGTAGGGGTGGCGGGCGGGGAGACCCAGTACTTC. Its protein product is CASSVGVAGGETQYF.

The genes are TRBV12-3 or TRBV12-4 and TRBJ2-3, with 14 bases aligning to TRBD2. The CDR3 runs 17 residues. After removal of 1 base from V and 0 bases from J, the junction contained 0 bases not matched to a gene. The CDR3 reads CASSLGLAGGSTDTQYF. The DNA of the CDR3 is TGTGCCAGCAGTTTAGGACTAGCGGGGGGGAGCACAGATACGCAGTATTTT.

This clonotype came up a few times. This chain joins TRBV4-1 and TRBJ1-2, with 9 positions matching TRBD1. CDR3 size: 16 residues. The germline CDR1 and CDR2 sequences are MGHRA and YSYEKL. With V trimmed by 0 bases and J by 8 bases, 10 bases remained unmatched. CDR3 sequence (DNA): TGCGCCAGCAGCCAAGATAGTGAACAGGGGGCTGGAGGCTACACCTTC. It yields the protein CASSQDSEQGAGGYTF.

This clonotype appeared a few times. The chain uses TRBV7-3 and TRBJ2-6; 8 positions match TRBD1. This CDR3 comprises 17 residues. Germline V gene sequence: CDR1 SGHTA, CDR2 FQGTGA. J lost 0 bases, V lost 5 bases, and 6 bases had no gene match. In DNA, the CDR3 is TGTGCCAGCAGCGAGACAGGGGACCTCTCTGGGGCCAACGTCCTGACTTTC. Translated, it gives CASSETGDLSGANVLTF.

This chain joins TRBV27 and TRBJ1-1; weak D call: TRBD1 (5 bases). The CDR3 has 16 amino acids. Per the germline V gene, CDR1 is MNHEY and CDR2 is SMNVEV (reference sequence). The germline V and J ends were trimmed by 5 bases and 2 bases, with 18 bases remaining between them. As DNA, the CDR3 is TGTGCCAGCAGTCAAGTGCAGGCGGGGGGTAACACTGAAGCTTTCTTT. It translates to CASSQVQAGGNTEAFF.

The chain couples TRBV5-6 to TRBJ1-1; 9 nucleotides line up with TRBD1. The V gene end was trimmed by 5 bases and the J gene end by 4 bases; junction bases not matched to a gene: 6. CDR3 length: 14 residues. The germline V gene encodes CDR1 SGHDT and CDR2 YYEEEE. The CDR3 coding sequence is TGTGCCAGCAGGCGGACAGGGGAAAGCACTGAAGCTTTCTTT. This translates into CASRRTGESTEAFF.

In its sample, this clonotype was seen many times. The chain combines TRBV7-2 with TRBJ2-5; TRBD2 matches 7 bases. The CDR3 is made up of 15 amino acids. With 4 bases clipped from V and 2 bases from J, the junction kept 7 bases outside the gene matches. From germline, CDR1 is SGHTA and CDR2 FQGNSA. The CDR3 DNA reads TGTGCCAGCAGCTCAACGGGGGGACCTCAAGAGACCCAGTACTTC. It codes for CASSSTGGPQETQYF. Based on the CDR3 plus reference TRBV7-2 and TRBJ2-5, the full variable domain is GAGVSQSPSNKVTEKGKDVELRCDPISGHTALYWYRQSLGQGLEFLIYFQGNSAPDKSGLPSDRFSAERTGGSVSTLTIQRTQQEDSAVYLCASSSTGGPQETQYFGPGTRLLVL.

The sample holds a few counts of this clonotype. This sequence joins TRBV24-1 and TRBJ1-1, with a possible D match to TRBD1 (6 bases). Trimming stripped 5 bases from V and 4 bases from J, with 13 bases between. The length of the CDR3 is 14 residues. Germline CDR1 is KGHDR and CDR2 is SFDVKD. The CDR3 sequence: CATSGTGRVTEAFF. For the CDR3, the DNA is TGTGCCACCAGTGGTACAGGGCGAGTCACTGAAGCTTTCTTT.

The V call is TRBV10-2, the J call TRBJ2-5, with D maybe TRBD2 (5 bases). CDR3 length: 14 amino acids. V was clipped by 8 bases and J by 2 bases, with 15 bases between them. Germline values: CDR1 WSHSY, CDR2 SAAADI. The CDR3 loop reads CASSPVSGQETQYF. In nucleotides, the CDR3 is TGCGCCAGCTCCCCGGTGAGCGGTCAAGAGACCCAGTACTTC.

The chain links TRBV12-3 or TRBV12-4 to TRBJ1-6; 7 bases are shared with TRBD1. V lost 6 bases, J lost 6 bases, and 2 bases stayed unmatched. The CDR3 runs to 13 residues. CDR3 nucleotides: TGTGCCAGCAGGGGGGACAGTAATTCACCCCTCCACTTT. Amino acid sequence: CASRGDSNSPLHF.

V gene TRBV20-1 combines with J gene TRBJ1-2, with 8 bases aligning to TRBD1. Losses at the gene ends were 6 bases for V and 1 base for J; bases not matched to a gene: 7. The CDR3 is 14 amino acids. Per germline, CDR1 DFQATT and CDR2 SNEGSKA (reference sequence). The CDR3 bases are TGCAGTGCCACCGGGACAGGAGATAACTATGGCTACACCTTC. Its translation: CSATGTGDNYGYTF.

The chain uses TRBV4-3 and TRBJ2-1, with 8 bases lining up with TRBD2. This CDR3 comprises 17 residues. Germline CDR1 LGHNA, CDR2 YSLEER. J was trimmed by 0 bases and V by 3 bases; bases with no gene match: 7. In nucleotides, the CDR3 is TGCGCCAGCAGCCAGTTGGCGGGGGGAAACTCCTACAATGAGCAGTTCTTC. Amino acid sequence: CASSQLAGGNSYNEQFF.

The chain uses TRBV28 and TRBJ1-2; D possibly corresponds to TRBD1 (5 bases). V gave up 8 bases and J gave up 2 bases, with 15 bases separating them. This CDR3 contains 14 residues. Germline-derived CDR1 and CDR2 are MDHEN and SYDVKM. Here the CDR3 reads CASSGAQGNYGYTF. The CDR3 DNA reads as TGTGCCAGCTCCGGGGCCCAAGGGAACTATGGCTACACCTTC.

CDR3 sequence reads: CASSLGSPGQALGGANVLTF. CDR3 nucleotides: TGTGCCAGCAGCTTAGGGTCTCCGGGACAGGCCTTAGGGGGGGCCAACGTCCTGACTTTC. The chain combines TRBV7-2 with TRBJ2-6; 8 bases are a match to TRBD1. CDR1 is SGHTA and CDR2 is FQGNSA in the germline V gene. V was clipped by 1 base and J by 4 bases; unmatched bases: 15. This CDR3 spans 20 amino acids.

This chain joins TRBV15 and TRBJ2-5; D tentatively fits TRBD1 or TRBD2 (5 bases each). V lost 1 base to trimming and J lost 1 base, with 10 bases between them. Germline V CDR1 and CDR2: LNHNV, YYDKDF (reference sequence). This CDR3 has 15 amino acids. CDR3 DNA sequence: TGTGCCACCAGCAGAGGCCGGGACGGCCAAGAGACCCAGTACTTC. Protein product: CATSRGRDGQETQYF.

The chain uses TRBV28 and TRBJ1-1; D ambiguous. Between the trimmed V and J ends, which lost 9 bases and 1 base, there was a span of 12 bases. Germline assignment: CDR1 MDHEN and CDR2 SYDVKM. The CDR3 extends over 13 amino acids. The DNA of the CDR3 is TGTGCCAGTAGGGCGCCCTGGAACACTGAAGCTTTCTTT. Amino acid sequence: CASRAPWNTEAFF.